The present T cell receptor (beta chain) was sequenced within a study of blood T cells in healthy people across ages. Regarding the study as a whole: Fewer expanded clones and more diversity marked long-lived versus aged donors.

The CDR3 extends over 16 amino acids. The germline V gene has CDR1 SNHLY and CDR2 FYNNEI. The V end lost 2 bases, the J end lost 3 bases, and 14 bases lay between the germline ends. A second PCR, run for about 7 to 11 cycles, used a sample-barcoded 5' primer plus a J-beta primer mix. TCRdb processed the 5' RACE reads anew with MiXCR; each CDR3 protein has one entry. The sample lists almost 800,000 distinct CDR3 sequences, 55% to 75% occurring once. Worth noting for this clonotype: Its matching antigen is unknown.

This sequence was found in a man aged 30 to 39 in good health. The sample taken for sequencing was blood. The chain is built from TRBV2 and TRBJ1-5; D is ambiguous. The CDR3: CASSEQLRLHNQPQHF. CDR3 nucleotides: TGTGCCAGCAGTGAACAACTACGGCTACACAATCAGCCCCAGCATTTT.